This TCR beta chain comes out of a study of T cells in Graves' hyperthyroidism and ophthalmopathy. The germline gives CDR1 KGHSH, CDR2 LQKENI. V lost 0 bases and J lost 4, with 10 bases in between. The CDR3 extends over 14 amino acids. This clonotype was found a few times. Template material for amplifying TCR beta CDR3 regions consisted of RNA transcripts. With the HTBI primer set, the TCR CDR3 went through a first round of RT-PCR. TCRdb reprocessed the multiplex PCR reads with MiXCR, giving one entry per CDR3 protein. The table has about 96,000 distinct CDR3 sequences, over 50% seen once. Stable hyperthyroidism: no ophthalmopathy progression over 18 months of follow-up.

Input material: blood. The chain carries TRBV18 and TRBJ2-7, with D possibly being TRBD1 (5 bases). The clonotype originates from a middle-aged woman with Graves' hyperthyroidism. CDR3: CASSPPGQGYEQYF. In DNA form, the CDR3 reads TGTGCCAGCTCACCACCCGGGCAGGGATACGAGCAGTACTTC.